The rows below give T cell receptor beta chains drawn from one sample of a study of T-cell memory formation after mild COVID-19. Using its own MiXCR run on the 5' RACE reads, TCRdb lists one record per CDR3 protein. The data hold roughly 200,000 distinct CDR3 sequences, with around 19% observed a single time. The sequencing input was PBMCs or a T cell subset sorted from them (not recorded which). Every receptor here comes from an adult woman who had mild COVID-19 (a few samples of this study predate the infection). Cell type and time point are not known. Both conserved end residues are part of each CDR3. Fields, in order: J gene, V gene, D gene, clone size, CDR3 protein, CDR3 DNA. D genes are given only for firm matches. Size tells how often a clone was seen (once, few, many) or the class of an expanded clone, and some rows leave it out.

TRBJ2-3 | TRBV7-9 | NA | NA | CASSLATGRTDTQYF | TGTGCCAGCAGCTTAGCCACGGGCCGCACAGATACGCAGTATTTT
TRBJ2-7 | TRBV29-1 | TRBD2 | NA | CSVTSSGSRFEQYF | TGCAGCGTTACCTCTAGCGGGAGTAGGTTCGAGCAGTACTTC
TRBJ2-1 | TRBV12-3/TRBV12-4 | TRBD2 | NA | CASTLKREGRDEQFF | TGTGCCAGCACCTTGAAGCGGGAGGGCCGGGATGAGCAGTTCTTC
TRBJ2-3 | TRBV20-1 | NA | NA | CSARDYPDTQYF | TGCAGTGCTAGGGACTACCCAGATACGCAGTATTTT
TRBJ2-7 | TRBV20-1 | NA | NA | CSAPSAYEQYF | TGCAGTGCTCCCTCGGCGTACGAGCAGTACTTC
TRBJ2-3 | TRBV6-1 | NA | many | CASRPPGRRTDTQYF | TGTGCCAGCAGGCCCCCGGGACGTCGCACAGATACGCAGTATTTT
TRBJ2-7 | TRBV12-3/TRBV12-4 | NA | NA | CASSLAGSLSDEQYF | TGTGCCAGCAGTTTGGCCGGGAGTTTATCGGACGAGCAGTACTTC
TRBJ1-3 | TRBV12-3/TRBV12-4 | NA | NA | CASSFFRNTIYF | TGTGCCAGCAGTTTTTTCCGAAACACCATATATTTT
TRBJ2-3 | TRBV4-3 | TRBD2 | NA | CASSQANLAGVRGDTQYF | TGCGCCAGCAGCCAAGCTAACCTAGCGGGAGTTAGGGGGGATACGCAGTATTTT
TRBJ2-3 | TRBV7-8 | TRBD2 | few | CASSSIVSGRAPVTDTQYF | TGTGCCAGCAGCTCTATAGTTAGCGGGAGGGCCCCGGTCACAGATACGCAGTATTTT
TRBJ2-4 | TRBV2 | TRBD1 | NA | CASGTGKNIQYF | TGTGCCAGCGGGACAGGGAAAAACATTCAGTACTTC
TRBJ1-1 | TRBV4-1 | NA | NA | CASSQVGGGRAMNTEAFF | TGCGCCAGCAGCCAAGTAGGAGGGGGAAGGGCTATGAACACTGAAGCTTTCTTT
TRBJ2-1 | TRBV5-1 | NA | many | CASSLGADEQFF | TGCGCCAGCAGCTTGGGAGCAGATGAGCAGTTCTTC
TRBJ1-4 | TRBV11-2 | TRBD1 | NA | CASSFQGANEKLFF | TGTGCCAGCAGCTTCCAGGGGGCTAATGAAAAACTGTTTTTT
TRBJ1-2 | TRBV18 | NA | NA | CASSPPIRTGKIF | TGTGCCAGCTCACCACCGATTCGTACCGGGAAAATATTC
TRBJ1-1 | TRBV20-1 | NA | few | CSARGSVGADTEAFF | TGCAGTGCTAGAGGGTCCGTTGGGGCCGACACTGAAGCTTTCTTT
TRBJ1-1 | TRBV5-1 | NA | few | CASSPRAGEGLNTEAFF | TGCGCCAGCAGCCCGCGGGCGGGTGAAGGGTTGAACACTGAAGCTTTCTTT
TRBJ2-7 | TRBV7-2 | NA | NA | CASSPRGREQYF | TGTGCCAGCAGTCCAAGGGGCCGGGAGCAGTACTTC
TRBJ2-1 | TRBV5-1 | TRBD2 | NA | CASSKNGLAGGGEDNEQFF | TGCGCCAGCAGCAAAAATGGACTAGCGGGAGGAGGCGAAGACAATGAGCAGTTCTTC
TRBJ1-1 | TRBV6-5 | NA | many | CASSRLRRETEAFF | TGTGCCAGCAGTCGCCTCCGCAGGGAAACTGAAGCTTTCTTT
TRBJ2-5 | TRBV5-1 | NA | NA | CASSLAVEETQYF | TGCGCCAGCAGCTTGGCCGTTGAGGAGACCCAGTACTTC
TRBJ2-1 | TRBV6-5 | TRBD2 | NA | CATTGTSGTNEQFF | TGTGCCACCACCGGGACTAGCGGGACTAATGAGCAGTTCTTC